Below, 19 T cell receptor beta chains from the same sample are listed, as sequenced in a study of OX40 agonist ivuxolimab in advanced cancers. Profiled with immunoSEQ multiplex PCR; TCRdb holds only in-frame clones, not every one. The sample lists around 140,000 clones, about nine tenths occurring once. The specimen was CD4+ or CD8+ T cells sorted from blood, collected in a trial of the OX40 agonist ivuxolimab. The receptors stem from an adult with an advanced solid tumor such as melanoma, head and neck, liver or kidney cancer.

Note on this clone: Other DNA sequences within the sample encode an identical CDR3. This chain links TRBV30 with TRBJ2-7; maybe TRBD2 (6 bases). Trimming pared 3 bases from V and 0 bases from J, leaving 9 bases between. CDR1 and CDR2 (germline): GTSNPN, SVGIG (reference sequence). The CDR3 contains 13 residues. This CDR3 is CAWRLAASYEQYF. DNA for the CDR3: TGTGCCTGGAGACTAGCAGCCTCCTACGAGCAGTACTTC. Full variable domain (missing parts from reference TRBV30 and TRBJ2-7): SQTIHQWPATLVQPVGSPLSLECTVEGTSNPNLYWYRQAAGRGLQLLFYSVGIGQISSEVPQNLSASRPQDRQFILSSKKLLLSDSGFYLCAWRLAASYEQYFGPGTRLTVT.

The V call is TRBV7-9, the J call TRBJ2-7; D assignment may be TRBD1 or TRBD2 (5 bases each). CDR1 is SEHNR and CDR2 is FQNEAQ in the germline V gene (reference sequence). With 5 bases removed from V and 7 bases from J, the gap between germline ends came to 15 bases. This CDR3 region has 13 residues. Written as DNA, the CDR3 is TGTGCCAGCAGCCCCAAAGGCTGGGGGGAGCAGTACTTC. Its translation is CASSPKGWGEQYF.

This chain connects TRBV19 to TRBJ2-5; the D is unclear. The CDR3 is 15 residues long. V was trimmed by 4 bases and J by 5 bases, leaving 17 bases between them. Germline CDR1 LNHDA, CDR2 SQIVND (reference sequence). The CDR3 region has the DNA TGTGCCAGTAGTAATCGCGCCGTCACCAGGGAGACCCAGTACTTC. The encoded protein is CASSNRAVTRETQYF.

The genes are TRBV5-4 and TRBJ1-3; D gene ambiguous. The CDR3 length is 13 residues. V gave up 0 bases and J gave up 1 base, with 2 bases separating them. Germline V gives CDR1 SGHNT, CDR2 YYREEE (reference sequence). CDR3 sequence (DNA): TGTGCCAGCAGCTTGGTTTCTGGAAACACCATATATTTT. This codes for CASSLVSGNTIYF. Full variable domain (rest looked up from reference TRBV5-4 and TRBJ1-3): ETGVTQSPTHLIKTRGQQVTLRCSSQSGHNTVSWYQQALGQGPQFIFQYYREEENGRGNFPPRFSGLQFPNYSSELNVNALELDDSALYLCASSLVSGNTIYFGEGSWLTVV.

The genes are TRBV19 and TRBJ2-1, with D possibly being TRBD2 (6 bases). Trimming took off 7 bases at V and 5 bases at J, with 15 bases between the two ends. The germline V gene has CDR1 LNHDA and CDR2 SQIVND (reference sequence). This CDR3 is built from 14 residues. CDR3 amino acids: CASNSASENNEQFF. CDR3 bases: TGTGCCAGTAATTCGGCTAGCGAGAACAATGAGCAGTTCTTC.

V and J are TRBV6-5 and TRBJ2-3; D is ambiguous. This CDR3 is 14 amino acids long. The ends were cut back, 6 bases at V and 2 bases at J, with 12 bases in the middle. Germline V gene sequence: CDR1 MNHEY, CDR2 SVGAGI. The CDR3 DNA follows: TGTGCCAGCAGGCCCCCCAAGTTCACAGATACGCAGTATTTT. Translation gives CASRPPKFTDTQYF.

CDR3 sequence reads: CAISPGLYYNEQFF. DNA for the CDR3: TGTGCCATCAGCCCGGGCCTCTACTACAATGAGCAGTTCTTC. The V call is TRBV28, the J call TRBJ2-1; D is undetermined. Germline CDR1 reads MDHEN; CDR2 reads SYDVKM. This CDR3 region has 14 residues. Trimming pared 10 bases from V and 3 bases from J, leaving 16 bases between.

This chain joins TRBV29-1 and TRBJ2-6; D is uncertain. V lost 4 bases and J 0 bases, leaving 7 bases between the germline ends. The CDR3 contains 14 residues. CDR1 and CDR2 from the germline V gene are SQVTM and ANQGSEA. As DNA, the CDR3 is TGCAGCGTTGCTCAGACCTCTGGGGCCAACGTCCTGACTTTC. Its translation: CSVAQTSGANVLTF.

The chain uses TRBV28 and TRBJ1-4; the D gene is possibly TRBD1 (6 bases). V lost 3 bases and J lost 3, with 11 bases in between. CDR1 is MDHEN and CDR2 is SYDVKM in the germline V gene. CDR3 length: 15 amino acids. CDR3 in DNA: TGTGCCAGCAGTTTGGGGGCAGGCCCTAATGAAAAACTGTTTTTT. Translating it yields CASSLGAGPNEKLFF.

The V gene is TRBV28, the J gene TRBJ1-1; D unclear. This CDR3 comprises 15 residues. Germline V gene sequence: CDR1 MDHEN, CDR2 SYDVKM. V was trimmed by 8 bases and J by 0 bases, leaving 16 bases between them. CDR3 DNA: TGTGCCAGCGGGATTACAGTCCCCATGAACACTGAAGCTTTCTTT. This translates into CASGITVPMNTEAFF.

The chain recombines TRBV7-2 with TRBJ2-2; perhaps D is TRBD1 or TRBD2 (5 bases each). This CDR3 spans 15 amino acids. V was clipped by 6 bases and J by 3 bases, with 14 bases between them. The germline CDR1 and CDR2 sequences are SGHTA and FQGNSA. In nucleotides, the CDR3 is TGTGCCAGCAGACCACCGGGACGGTACACCGGGGAGCTGTTTTTT. This sequence encodes CASRPPGRYTGELFF.

The V gene is TRBV5-1, the J gene TRBJ2-2; D may be TRBD1 or TRBD2 (5 bases each). The CDR3 is 14 amino acids. The V gene lost 4 bases and the J gene lost 2 bases, with 9 bases spanning the gap. The germline V gene has CDR1 SGHRS and CDR2 YFSETQ. The CDR3, as DNA: TGCGCCAGCAGCCGGGGACCAAACACCGGGGAGCTGTTTTTT. This sequence encodes CASSRGPNTGELFF. Full variable domain (rest looked up from reference TRBV5-1 and TRBJ2-2): KAGVTQTPRYLIKTRGQQVTLSCSPISGHRSVSWYQQTPGQGLQFLFEYFSETQRNKGNFPGRFSGRQFSNSRSEMNVSTLELGDSALYLCASSRGPNTGELFFGEGSRLTVL.

This clone was observed once. This rearrangement joins TRBV28 to TRBJ1-5; D possibly corresponds to TRBD1 (5 bases). Germline CDR1 reads MDHEN; CDR2 reads SYDVKM. Trimming removed 2 bases from V and 4 bases from J, with 12 bases in between. The CDR3 contains 15 residues. This CDR3 is CASSLGGEGNQPQHF. CDR3 in DNA: TGTGCCAGCAGTTTAGGGGGGGAAGGGAATCAGCCCCAGCATTTT.

The V call is TRBV7-8, the J call TRBJ2-7, with a possible D match to TRBD2 (5 bases). This CDR3 region has 14 residues. Trimming removed 1 base at V and 4 bases at J, with 11 bases between. Germline CDR1 reads SGHVS; CDR2 reads FQNEAQ. The CDR3, as DNA: TGTGCCAGCAGCTTAGGAAGCGGTGAATACGAGCAGTACTTC. Translated: CASSLGSGEYEQYF.

The chain links TRBV19 to TRBJ2-2; TRBD2 matches at 7 bases. The J segment lost 1 base and the V segment lost 3 bases, leaving 2 bases of the junction unmatched. Germline lookup yields CDR1 LNHDA and CDR2 SQIVND (reference sequence). The CDR3 contains 15 residues. CDR3 sequence reads: CASSMVAGNTGELFF. The CDR3 DNA sequence: TGTGCCAGTAGTATGGTAGCGGGGAACACCGGGGAGCTGTTTTTT.

This CDR3 is CASSLTRAANTGELFF. The DNA of the CDR3 is TGTGCCAGCAGCCTTACCCGGGCGGCGAACACCGGGGAGCTGTTTTTT. The gene calls are TRBV7-3 and TRBJ2-2, with D unresolved. The V end lost 5 bases, the J end lost 0 bases, and 13 bases lay between the germline ends. This CDR3 comprises 16 residues. Germline V gene lookup returns CDR1 SGHTA and CDR2 FQGTGA. The full variable domain, completed using reference TRBV7-3 and TRBJ2-2, is GAGVSQTPSNKVTEKGKYVELRCDPISGHTALYWYRQSLGQGPEFLIYFQGTGAADDSGLPNDRFFAVRPEGSVSTLKIQRTERGDSAVYLCASSLTRAANTGELFFGEGSRLTVL.

This chain links TRBV5-4 with TRBJ2-6; either TRBD1 or TRBD2 may supply D (5 bases each). Between the trimmed V and J ends, which lost 2 bases and 3 bases, there was a span of 9 bases. The CDR3 length is 15 residues. Germline V gives CDR1 SGHNT, CDR2 YYREEE (reference sequence). The CDR3 DNA follows: TGTGCCAGCAGCTTTGGGGGAAGTGGGGCCAACGTCCTGACTTTC. The encoded protein is CASSFGGSGANVLTF.

This chain connects TRBV7-9 to TRBJ2-1; 8 positions agree with TRBD1. J lost 2 bases, V lost 1 base, and 7 bases had no gene match. Germline assignment: CDR1 SEHNR and CDR2 FQNEAQ (reference sequence). The CDR3 covers 17 residues. The CDR3 here is CASSLDHGGQAYNEQFF. In DNA, the CDR3 is TGTGCCAGCAGCTTAGACCACGGGGGACAGGCCTACAATGAGCAGTTCTTC.

The rearrangement uses TRBV20-1 and TRBJ2-3, with D possibly being TRBD2 (6 bases). V lost 5 bases and J 4 bases, leaving 7 bases between the germline ends. In germline, CDR1 is DFQATT, CDR2 SNEGSKA (reference sequence). CDR3 length: 11 residues. The CDR3 spells CSAGGSDTQYF. The CDR3, as DNA: TGCAGTGCTGGGGGGTCAGATACGCAGTATTTT.